The sequence of this T cell receptor (beta chain) was determined in a study of shared clonotypes between healthy human individuals. Study in general: Plates per donor: three CD4 naive, three CD4 memory, two CD8 naive, one CD8 memory.

Remarks on this clone: The antigen is undetermined.

The protocol was immunoSEQ multiplex PCR, while the TCRdb copy is restricted to in-frame clones and leaves out a portion. The repertoire includes approximately 2.5 million clones, 93% of them detected once, and approximately 0.36% sits in the top ten. Study observations and caveats: Generation probabilities were higher for clonotypes shared across all four sorted-subset donors than for unshared ones. Inspection by rarefaction showed sorted-subset sequencing to be incomplete despite large depth.

This sequence was found in a man aged 18 to 35 in good health. Some clones in this sample may be carry-over from other donors' samples. Sample: naive CD4+ T cells from PBMCs. Subset: CD45RA+ positively selected.

CDR3 loop: CASVSWAPAGNTIYF. The CDR3 DNA sequence: TGTGCCAGTGTGAGTTGGGCCCCCGCTGGAAACACCATATATTTT. This rearrangement joins TRBV19 to TRBJ1-3; no clear D. The germline gives CDR1 LNHDA, CDR2 SQIVND (reference sequence). This CDR3 region has 15 residues. V shed 8 bases and J shed 2 bases, with 16 bases lying between them.